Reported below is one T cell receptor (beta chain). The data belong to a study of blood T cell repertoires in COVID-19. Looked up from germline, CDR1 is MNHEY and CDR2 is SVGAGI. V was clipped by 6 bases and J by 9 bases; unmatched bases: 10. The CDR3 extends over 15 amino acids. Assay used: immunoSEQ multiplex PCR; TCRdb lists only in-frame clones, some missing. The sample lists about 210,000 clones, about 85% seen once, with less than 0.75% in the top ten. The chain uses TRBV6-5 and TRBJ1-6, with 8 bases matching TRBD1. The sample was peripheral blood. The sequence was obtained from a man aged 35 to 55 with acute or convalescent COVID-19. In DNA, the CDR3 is TGTGCCAGCAGAGCCGGACAGGGAGTCGGTTCACCCCTCCACTTT. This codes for CASRAGQGVGSPLHF.